This TCR beta chain stems from a study of STAT5B mutations in CD4+ large granular lymphocyte leukemia. General study results and limits: CD4-sorted patient repertoires seemed more clonal than healthy CD4+ repertoires.

Regarding this clone: Its antigen is unidentified.

Under the authors' procedure: Productive clonotypes were detectable down to 2.59 x 10-5 frequency. Profiled with immunoSEQ multiplex PCR; TCRdb holds only in-frame clones, not every one. D and trimming were read from the DNA, whereas the V and J calls and clone size are those reported in that table. The table has around 48,000 clones, roughly 70% seen once. Looked up from germline, CDR1 is SEHNR and CDR2 is FQNEAQ (reference sequence). Trimming removed 2 bases from V and 3 bases from J; junction bases left unmatched: 5. CDR3 length equals 15 residues. Sequencing was performed on CD4+ T cells from blood buffy coats. This clonotype was sampled from a human donor in good health. The chain employs TRBV7-9 and TRBJ2-5; 8 bases fit TRBD1. CDR3 sequence reads: CASSLISTGEETQYF. The CDR3 DNA reads TGTGCCAGCAGCTTAATTTCGACAGGGGAAGAGACCCAGTACTTC.